A single sample gave rise to the 25 T cell receptor beta chains below, sequenced in a study of cytotoxic CD8 clonotypes in ibrutinib-treated CLL. Produced via immunoSEQ multiplex PCR; TCRdb's table is partial and in-frame only. The sample consists of 150,000 to 200,000 clones, about 88% of them appearing once. This specimen consisted of PBMCs, obtained at disease progression, from a patient treated with ibrutinib. The receptors stem from a human donor with chronic lymphocytic leukemia.

The chain employs TRBV21-1 and TRBJ2-7; the table's TRBD2 call for D was not verified on the DNA. TRBV21-1 is termed a pseudogene. The CDR3 has 17 amino acids. This chain's CDR3 is CASSNLTPGTSGHEQYF. The CDR3 DNA reads as TGTGCCAGCAGCAATTTGACTCCCGGGACTAGCGGCCACGAGCAGTACTTC.

CDR3: CASIQPEGYGYTF. In DNA form, the CDR3 reads TGTGCCAGCATCCAACCGGAGGGTTATGGCTACACCTTC. The V gene is TRBV28, the J gene TRBJ1-2; D is uncertain. Germline CDR1 is MDHEN and CDR2 is SYDVKM. This CDR3 comprises 13 residues. Trimming pared 7 bases from V and 5 bases from J, leaving 14 bases between.

The V gene is TRBV6-5, the J gene TRBJ2-7; tentative D call: TRBD2 (6 bases). The CDR3 contains 12 residues. The V and J ends lost 10 bases and 2 bases respectively, with 12 bases between them. Germline CDR1 is MNHEY and CDR2 is SVGAGI. As DNA, the CDR3 is TGTGCCACCGGGGGTGGGACCTACGAGCAGTACTTC. Amino acid sequence: CATGGGTYEQYF.

The chain couples TRBV28 to TRBJ1-4, with unresolved D. The CDR3 covers 16 residues. In germline, CDR1 is MDHEN, CDR2 SYDVKM. V was pared by 4 bases and J by 8 bases, with 20 bases between. The CDR3 loop is CASSWGGSLAAEKLFF. The CDR3 DNA reads as TGTGCCAGCAGTTGGGGAGGGAGTCTCGCTGCGGAAAAACTGTTTTTT.

The J gene is TRBJ2-7, the V gene TRBV7-3; D is possibly TRBD1 (5 bases). Trimming took off 4 bases at V and 7 bases at J, with 11 bases between the two ends. This CDR3 comprises 12 residues. Looked up from germline, CDR1 is SGHTA and CDR2 is FQGTGA. CDR3 nucleotides: TGTGCCAGCAGCTCAGGGTCGGGTGAGCAGTACTTC. Encoded protein: CASSSGSGEQYF. Looking up the rest from reference TRBV7-3 and TRBJ2-7 gives the full variable domain: GAGVSQTPSNKVTEKGKYVELRCDPISGHTALYWYRQSLGQGPEFLIYFQGTGAADDSGLPNDRFFAVRPEGSVSTLKIQRTERGDSAVYLCASSSGSGEQYFGPGTRLTVT.

The count of this clone is one. The chain links TRBV4-1 to TRBJ1-5, with unresolved D. Trimming took 3 bases from V and 4 from J, leaving 10 bases between them. This CDR3 has 14 amino acids. CDR1 and CDR2 (germline): MGHRA, YSYEKL. The CDR3 sequence: CASSQDEFNQPQHF. CDR3 sequence (DNA): TGCGCCAGCAGCCAGGACGAATTTAATCAGCCCCAGCATTTT.

This chain uses TRBV6-4 with TRBJ2-3; weak D call: TRBD2 (7 bases). The CDR3 spans 14 residues. Trimming pared 2 bases from V and 4 bases from J, leaving 10 bases between. Germline V gives CDR1 MRHNA, CDR2 SNTAGT. CDR3 nucleotides: TGTGCCAGCAGTGACAGGGGGGGCGCAGATACGCAGTATTTT. Translation gives CASSDRGGADTQYF.

This clone has just a few counts. CDR3 DNA sequence: TGTGCCAGTAGTCGGACAGGGGGCTCTTCCAAAAACATTCAGTACTTC. Translating it yields CASSRTGGSSKNIQYF. The chain recombines TRBV19 with TRBJ2-4, with 11 nucleotides matching TRBD1. CDR1 and CDR2 (germline): LNHDA, SQIVND (reference sequence). This CDR3 comprises 16 residues. J was trimmed by 2 bases and V by 5 bases; bases with no gene match: 5.

The gene calls are TRBV5-1 and TRBJ2-1; 10 nucleotides match TRBD2. Germline V CDR1 and CDR2: SGHRS, YFSETQ. V trimming: 0 bases; J trimming: 7 bases; junction bases outside the gene matches: 7. The CDR3 is made up of 16 amino acids. The CDR3 bases are TGCGCCAGCAGCTTGGAACTAGCGGGGAGAGGTAATGAGCAGTTCTTC. Its protein product is CASSLELAGRGNEQFF.

The V and J genes are TRBV4-3 and TRBJ1-2; D is perhaps TRBD1 (5 bases). The CDR3 is made up of 16 amino acids. V lost 1 base, J lost 1 base, and 13 bases lay in between. Germline CDR1 LGHNA, CDR2 YSLEER. The chain's CDR3 is CASSQVRQLHNYGYTF. The CDR3 region has the DNA TGCGCCAGCAGCCAAGTTCGACAGCTCCATAACTATGGCTACACCTTC.

This CDR3 reads CAISEGPASDGNQPQHF. The CDR3 DNA follows: TGTGCCATCAGTGAGGGACCAGCTAGCGACGGCAATCAGCCCCAGCATTTT. The chain has TRBV10-3 and TRBJ1-5; D gene unclear. CDR3 length equals 17 residues. V dropped 2 bases and J dropped 2 bases, with 16 bases sitting between them. Germline values: CDR1 ENHRY, CDR2 SYGVKD.

The J gene is TRBJ2-1, the V gene TRBV15; 10 positions match TRBD1. The CDR3 contains 18 residues. The germline CDR1 and CDR2 sequences are LNHNV and YYDKDF (reference sequence). The junction had 13 bases not matched to a gene; V was cut back by 1 base and J by 7 bases. For the CDR3, the DNA is TGTGCCACCAGCAGAGTCCCCTCCGGGACAGGGGAAACTAATGAGCAGTTCTTC. It encodes CATSRVPSGTGETNEQFF. Drawing the rest from reference TRBV15 and TRBJ2-1, the complete variable domain is DAMVIQNPRYQVTQFGKPVTLSCSQTLNHNVMYWYQQKSSQAPKLLFHYYDKDFNNEADTPDNFQSRRPNTSFCFLDIRSPGLGDTAMYLCATSRVPSGTGETNEQFFGPGTRLTVL.

This clone has only one observation. The gene calls are TRBV9 and TRBJ2-7; 10 bases agree with TRBD1. Germline values: CDR1 SGDLS, CDR2 YYNGEE. This CDR3 is built from 16 residues. The junction had 9 bases not matched to a gene; V was cut back by 0 bases and J by 6 bases. The CDR3, as DNA: TGTGCCAGCAGCGTAGTCTCCGGGACAGGGGTATTCGAGCAGTACTTC. Translating it yields CASSVVSGTGVFEQYF.

CDR3 amino acids: CASSLAINEQYF. For the CDR3, the DNA is TGTGCCAGCAGCTTAGCTATCAACGAGCAGTACTTC. The chain uses TRBV7-2 and TRBJ2-7; D unresolved. V gave up 0 bases and J gave up 5 bases, with 5 bases separating them. There are 12 residues in the CDR3. Germline CDR1 is SGHTA and CDR2 is FQGNSA.

The chain carries TRBV27 and TRBJ2-2, with TRBD2 identical over 8 bases. Germline V lookup: CDR1 MNHEY, CDR2 SMNVEV (reference sequence). The CDR3 totals 14 residues. V trimming: 4 bases; J trimming: 5 bases; junction bases outside the gene matches: 3. The CDR3 DNA sequence: TGTGCCAGCAGTTACGGCGGGAGGACCGGGGAGCTGTTTTTT. This translates into CASSYGGRTGELFF.

The chain has TRBV27 and TRBJ2-1; possible D gene TRBD2, 5 bases. Deletions cut 6 bases from V and 9 bases from J, with 12 bases between. Per germline, CDR1 MNHEY and CDR2 SMNVEV (reference sequence). This CDR3 has 12 residues. The CDR3 coding sequence is TGTGCCAGCAGACTAGGTTTGAGTGAGCAGTTCTTC. Translation gives CASRLGLSEQFF.

This clone appeared a single time. The chain combines TRBV9 with TRBJ2-5; 11 positions agree with TRBD1. Per the germline V gene, CDR1 is SGDLS and CDR2 is YYNGEE. V was pared by 4 bases and J by 5 bases, with 7 bases of the junction left unmatched. There are 15 residues in the CDR3. CDR3 in DNA: TGTGCCAGCAGCACCGCCGGGACAGGGGGTGAGACCCAGTACTTC. Its protein is CASSTAGTGGETQYF.

V usage is TRBV28 and J usage is TRBJ2-7, with TRBD2 matching 8 bases. Germline CDR1 is MDHEN and CDR2 is SYDVKM. With V trimmed by 3 bases and J by 7 bases, 8 bases remained unmatched. The CDR3 spans 14 residues. In nucleotides, the CDR3 is TGTGCCAGCAGTTTCCCCGCGCGGGAGGAGGAGCAGTACTTC. Translation: CASSFPAREEEQYF.

This clone showed up just once. J is TRBJ2-1 and V is TRBV10-1; maybe TRBD1 (5 bases). The CDR3 extends over 14 amino acids. CDR1 WNHNN and CDR2 SYGVQD come from the germline V gene (reference sequence). The CDR3 coding sequence is TGCGCGAACCTGAGGAGTGGGGCTATGTATGAGCAGTTCTTC. Its protein product is CANLRSGAMYEQFF.

The chain employs TRBV27 and TRBJ2-1; 7 bases are shared with TRBD2. The CDR3 has 16 residues. Germline trimming cut 4 bases from V and 0 bases from J; bases unmatched to any gene: 6. The germline gives CDR1 MNHEY, CDR2 SMNVEV (reference sequence). CDR3 nucleotide sequence: TGTGCCAGCAGTTCTAGCGGAACTTCCTCCTACAATGAGCAGTTCTTC. Protein product: CASSSSGTSSYNEQFF.

The genes are TRBV20-1 and TRBJ2-7, with D hard to call. Trimming took 8 bases from V and 5 from J, leaving 10 bases between them. The CDR3 has 10 residues. Per the germline V gene, CDR1 is DFQATT and CDR2 is SNEGSKA (reference sequence). CDR3 protein: CSLSQDEQYF. The CDR3 region has the DNA TGCAGTCTAAGCCAGGACGAGCAGTACTTC.

The chain employs TRBV27 and TRBJ2-7; TRBD2 matches at 9 bases. The CDR3 contains 16 residues. V lost 6 bases to trimming and J lost 5 bases; unmatched junction nucleotides: 14. Germline-derived CDR1 and CDR2 are MNHEY and SMNVEV (reference sequence). CDR3 nucleotides: TGTGCCAGCAGGCCGGGGGATAGCGGGAGTTCCCACGAGCAGTACTTC. It codes for CASRPGDSGSSHEQYF.

This rearrangement joins TRBV11-3 to TRBJ2-1; D is possibly TRBD1 or TRBD2 (5 bases each). Looked up from germline, CDR1 is SGHNT and CDR2 is YENEEA. The V end was cut by 7 bases, the J end by 4 bases, with 14 bases between. The CDR3 consists of 14 residues. The CDR3 is CASTYGTLYNEQFF. The CDR3 DNA reads TGTGCCAGCACCTACGGGACCCTATACAATGAGCAGTTCTTC.

The chain carries TRBV21-1 and TRBJ2-2; the tabulated D call, TRBD2, remains unverified against the DNA. TRBV21-1 represents a pseudogene. The CDR3 runs to 17 residues. The DNA for the CDR3 is TGTGCCAGCAGCAAAGCGCCGGGGAACGCGAACACCGGGGAGCTGTTTTTT. Protein sequence: CASSKAPGNANTGELFF.

This chain joins TRBV7-6 and TRBJ1-5, with D tentatively TRBD1 (6 bases). The CDR3 has 17 residues. Germline CDR1 and CDR2: SGHVS and FNYEAQ. V shed 5 bases and J shed 5 bases, with 22 bases lying between them. This CDR3 is CASSVYPGGGQHQPQHF. For the CDR3, the DNA is TGTGCCAGCAGCGTATACCCGGGCGGGGGGCAACATCAGCCCCAGCATTTT. Full variable domain (outside the CDR3, taken from reference TRBV7-6 and TRBJ1-5): GAGVSQSPRYKVTKRGQDVALRCDPISGHVSLYWYRQALGQGPEFLTYFNYEAQQDKSGLPNDRFSAERPEGSISTLTIQRTEQRDSAMYRCASSVYPGGGQHQPQHFGDGTRLSIL.